A selection of T cell receptor beta chains follows, all from one sample in a study of PD-1 blockade in classical Hodgkin lymphoma. This table comes from immunoSEQ multiplex PCR, and its TCRdb copy is limited to in-frame clones, with some not included. The repertoire holds approximately 24,000 clones, with 81% as singletons. The input for sequencing was peripheral blood mononuclear cells (PBMCs), taken before the fourth cycle of nivolumab. All receptors derive from a human donor with classical Hodgkin lymphoma. The CDR3 runs from the conserved cysteine through the conserved F or W. The order of the fields is J gene, D gene, clone size, V gene, CDR3 protein, CDR3 DNA. The D gene is left open where the match is weak. The size of a clone is reported for some rows only, either as once, few or many, or as a class for expanded clones.

j_call: TRBJ2-3
d_call: TRBD2
clone_size: once
v_call: TRBV9
cdr3_aa: CASSVSAGDSTDTQYF
cdr3_nt: TGTGCCAGCAGCGTATCGGCGGGGGATAGCACAGATACGCAGTATTTT

j_call: TRBJ2-1
d_call: -
clone_size: -
v_call: TRBV6-5
cdr3_aa: CASGGQLYNEQFF
cdr3_nt: TGTGCCAGCGGCGGGCAACTCTACAATGAGCAGTTCTTC

j_call: TRBJ2-1
d_call: TRBD2
clone_size: -
v_call: TRBV19
cdr3_aa: CASSGGRNEQFF
cdr3_nt: TGTGCCAGTAGCGGGGGGAGGAATGAGCAGTTCTTC

j_call: TRBJ1-2
d_call: -
clone_size: -
v_call: TRBV4-1
cdr3_aa: CASSQGSGNYGYTF
cdr3_nt: TGCGCCAGCAGCCAAGGGTCAGGAAACTATGGCTACACCTTC

j_call: TRBJ1-2
d_call: -
clone_size: large
v_call: TRBV18
cdr3_aa: CASSPGGRYGYTF
cdr3_nt: TGTGCCAGCTCACCGGGAGGGCGCTATGGCTACACCTTC

j_call: TRBJ2-7
d_call: -
clone_size: -
v_call: TRBV9
cdr3_aa: CASSVGRGSYEQYF
cdr3_nt: TGTGCCAGCAGCGTAGGCAGGGGATCCTACGAGCAGTACTTC

j_call: TRBJ1-4
d_call: -
clone_size: -
v_call: TRBV23-1
cdr3_aa: CASRQAKESHHPNEKLFF
cdr3_nt: TGCGCCAGTAGACAGGCCAAAGAGTCCCACCACCCCAATGAAAAACTGTTTTTT

j_call: TRBJ2-7
d_call: TRBD2
clone_size: -
v_call: TRBV5-6
cdr3_aa: CASSYGTSSSYEQYF
cdr3_nt: TGTGCCAGCAGTTACGGGACTAGCAGTTCCTACGAGCAGTACTTC

j_call: TRBJ2-2
d_call: TRBD2
clone_size: -
v_call: TRBV4-1
cdr3_aa: CASSQDGLAGGKPGELFF
cdr3_nt: TGCGCCAGCAGCCAAGATGGGCTAGCGGGAGGGAAGCCCGGGGAGCTGTTTTTT

j_call: TRBJ1-1
d_call: -
clone_size: -
v_call: TRBV27
cdr3_aa: CASSLSGGPAIEAFF
cdr3_nt: TGTGCCAGCAGTTTATCGGGGGGGCCGGCTATTGAAGCTTTCTTT

j_call: TRBJ1-1
d_call: -
clone_size: -
v_call: TRBV7-2
cdr3_aa: CASSLASWQAFF
cdr3_nt: TGTGCCAGCAGCTTAGCCTCCTGGCAAGCTTTCTTT

j_call: TRBJ2-1
d_call: TRBD2
clone_size: -
v_call: TRBV25-1
cdr3_aa: CASSLAGAEQFF
cdr3_nt: TGTGCCAGCAGTCTAGCGGGAGCTGAGCAGTTCTTC

j_call: TRBJ2-3
d_call: TRBD2
clone_size: -
v_call: TRBV2
cdr3_aa: CASDRGGDTQYF
cdr3_nt: TGTGCCAGCGACCGCGGGGGGGATACGCAGTATTTT

j_call: TRBJ2-3
d_call: -
clone_size: -
v_call: TRBV9
cdr3_aa: CASSAMQDTQYF
cdr3_nt: TGTGCCAGCAGCGCGATGCAAGATACGCAGTATTTT

j_call: TRBJ1-1
d_call: -
clone_size: -
v_call: TRBV19
cdr3_aa: CASSIAQAGRGPEAFF
cdr3_nt: TGTGCCAGTAGTATAGCCCAAGCAGGTCGGGGACCTGAAGCTTTCTTT

j_call: TRBJ2-5
d_call: -
clone_size: -
v_call: TRBV14
cdr3_aa: CASSQAYPLGGRETQYF
cdr3_nt: TGTGCCAGCAGCCAAGCGTACCCTTTGGGGGGGCGGGAGACCCAGTACTTC

j_call: TRBJ2-3
d_call: -
clone_size: -
v_call: TRBV27
cdr3_aa: CASSSPTTEEGGTQYF
cdr3_nt: TGTGCCAGCAGTTCCCCTACGACGGAAGAGGGGGGTACGCAGTATTTT

j_call: TRBJ2-1
d_call: -
clone_size: once
v_call: TRBV6-6
cdr3_aa: CASRPSQGIGEQFF
cdr3_nt: TGTGCCAGCAGACCCTCACAGGGCATCGGTGAGCAGTTCTTC

j_call: TRBJ1-4
d_call: -
clone_size: -
v_call: TRBV5-1
cdr3_aa: CASSLFGRPNEKLFF
cdr3_nt: TGCGCCAGCAGCTTGTTTGGCCGACCTAATGAAAAACTGTTTTTT

j_call: TRBJ2-7
d_call: -
clone_size: -
v_call: TRBV6-5
cdr3_aa: CASSLIGGHEQYF
cdr3_nt: TGTGCCAGCAGTCTAATCGGGGGTCACGAGCAGTACTTC

j_call: TRBJ1-1
d_call: -
clone_size: few
v_call: TRBV6-1
cdr3_aa: CAGGVKTEAFF
cdr3_nt: TGTGCCGGCGGGGTTAAGACTGAAGCTTTCTTT

j_call: TRBJ2-3
d_call: -
clone_size: -
v_call: TRBV4-2
cdr3_aa: CASSPFSAGQGTDTQYF
cdr3_nt: TGTGCCAGCAGCCCCTTCAGTGCAGGCCAGGGAACAGATACGCAGTATTTT

j_call: TRBJ2-3
d_call: -
clone_size: -
v_call: TRBV5-6
cdr3_aa: CASTLTGADTQYF
cdr3_nt: TGTGCCAGCACCCTGACAGGTGCAGATACGCAGTATTTT

j_call: TRBJ2-5
d_call: -
clone_size: -
v_call: TRBV9
cdr3_aa: CASSVEGGGAGETQYF
cdr3_nt: TGTGCCAGCAGCGTAGAAGGGGGAGGGGCCGGTGAGACCCAGTACTTC

j_call: TRBJ2-1
d_call: -
clone_size: -
v_call: TRBV15
cdr3_aa: CATSLRAGDGEQFF
cdr3_nt: TGTGCCACCAGCCTTAGGGCAGGGGATGGCGAGCAGTTCTTC

j_call: TRBJ2-7
d_call: TRBD2
clone_size: -
v_call: TRBV28
cdr3_aa: CASSLGTSGKSYEQYF
cdr3_nt: TGTGCCAGCAGTTTAGGGACTAGCGGGAAATCCTACGAGCAGTACTTC

j_call: TRBJ1-1
d_call: TRBD1
clone_size: -
v_call: TRBV10-3
cdr3_aa: CATGQGITEAFF
cdr3_nt: TGTGCCACGGGACAGGGAATTACTGAAGCTTTCTTT

j_call: TRBJ1-4
d_call: -
clone_size: few
v_call: TRBV30
cdr3_aa: CAWSGGRNEKLFF
cdr3_nt: TGTGCCTGGAGTGGCGGTCGTAATGAAAAACTGTTTTTT

j_call: TRBJ2-1
d_call: -
clone_size: -
v_call: TRBV4-1
cdr3_aa: CASSLMGLAGNEQFF
cdr3_nt: TGCGCCAGCAGCCTGATGGGGTTGGCGGGCAATGAGCAGTTCTTC

j_call: TRBJ1-1
d_call: -
clone_size: -
v_call: TRBV19
cdr3_aa: CASSRERKNTEAFF
cdr3_nt: TGTGCCTCCTCACGGGAAAGGAAGAACACTGAAGCTTTCTTT

j_call: TRBJ1-2
d_call: -
clone_size: -
v_call: TRBV19
cdr3_aa: CASSILDRSYTF
cdr3_nt: TGTGCCAGTAGTATCTTAGACAGAAGCTACACCTTC

j_call: TRBJ2-5
d_call: -
clone_size: -
v_call: TRBV15
cdr3_aa: CATSLQSSQYF
cdr3_nt: TGTGCCACCAGCTTACAGAGCTCACAGTACTTC

j_call: TRBJ2-7
d_call: TRBD2
clone_size: -
v_call: TRBV6-5
cdr3_aa: CASSYGGLGSYEQYF
cdr3_nt: TGTGCCAGCAGTTATGGGGGACTAGGCTCCTACGAGCAGTACTTC

j_call: TRBJ2-1
d_call: -
clone_size: once
v_call: TRBV5-4
cdr3_aa: CDSRDGHGDEQFF
cdr3_nt: TGTGATTCCCGGGACGGCCACGGCGATGAGCAGTTCTTC

j_call: TRBJ1-6
d_call: -
clone_size: -
v_call: TRBV2
cdr3_aa: CASSRDNSPLHF
cdr3_nt: TGTGCCAGCAGTCGTGATAATTCACCCCTCCACTTT